Ten or more counts support the clone carrying this T cell receptor (beta chain). This record belongs to a study of early T cells in non-severe SARS-CoV-2 infection. V lost 1 base to trimming and J lost 6 bases, with 4 bases between them. CDR3 length equals 11 residues. Germline V gene sequence: CDR1 SGHDN, CDR2 FVKESK. TCRdb itself ran the 5' RACE reads through MiXCR, one entry per CDR3 protein. This sample has about 29,000 distinct CDR3 sequences, with 5% to 6% found just once. The rearrangement links TRBV14 to TRBJ2-7; D gene uncertain. The receptor comes from an adult who was a healthcare worker with PCR-confirmed SARS-CoV-2 infection or an uninfected control (not recorded which). Sample: whole blood. The CDR3 is CASSQGSEQYF. The CDR3 coding sequence is TGTGCCAGCAGCCAAGGGAGCGAGCAGTACTTC.